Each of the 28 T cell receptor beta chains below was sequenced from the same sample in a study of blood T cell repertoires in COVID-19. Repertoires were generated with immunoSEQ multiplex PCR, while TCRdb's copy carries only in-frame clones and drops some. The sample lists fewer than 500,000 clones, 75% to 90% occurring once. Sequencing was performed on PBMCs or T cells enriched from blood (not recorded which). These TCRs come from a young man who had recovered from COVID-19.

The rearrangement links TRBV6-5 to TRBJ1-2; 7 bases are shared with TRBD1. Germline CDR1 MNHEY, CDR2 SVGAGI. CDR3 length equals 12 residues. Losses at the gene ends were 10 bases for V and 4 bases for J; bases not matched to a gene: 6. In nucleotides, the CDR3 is TGTGCCAACCAAGGGGACAGCTATGGCTACACCTTC. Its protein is CANQGDSYGYTF.

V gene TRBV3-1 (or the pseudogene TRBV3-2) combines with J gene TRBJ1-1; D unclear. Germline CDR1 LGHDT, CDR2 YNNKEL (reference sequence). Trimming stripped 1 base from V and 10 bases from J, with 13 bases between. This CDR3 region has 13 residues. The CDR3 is CASSQVAGLGAFF. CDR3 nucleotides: TGTGCCAGCAGCCAAGTTGCAGGTCTTGGAGCTTTCTTT.

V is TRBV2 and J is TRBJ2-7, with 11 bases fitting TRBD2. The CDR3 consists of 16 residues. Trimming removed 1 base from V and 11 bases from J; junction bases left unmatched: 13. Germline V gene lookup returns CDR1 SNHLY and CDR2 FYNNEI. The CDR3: CASSEVSAETSGRKYF. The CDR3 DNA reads TGTGCCAGCAGTGAAGTCTCGGCGGAAACTAGCGGGAGAAAGTACTTC. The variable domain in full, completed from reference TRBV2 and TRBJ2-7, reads EPEVTQTPSHQVTQMGQEVILRCVPISNHLYFYWYRQILGQKVEFLVSFYNNEISEKSEIFDDQFSVERPDGSNFTLKIRSTKLEDSAMYFCASSEVSAETSGRKYFGPGTRLTVT.

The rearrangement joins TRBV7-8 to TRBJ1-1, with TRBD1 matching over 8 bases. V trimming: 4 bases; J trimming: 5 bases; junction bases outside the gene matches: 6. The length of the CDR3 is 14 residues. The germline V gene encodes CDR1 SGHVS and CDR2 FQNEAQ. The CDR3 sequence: CASSSDRGFTEAFF. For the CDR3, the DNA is TGTGCCAGCAGCTCAGACAGGGGTTTTACTGAAGCTTTCTTT.

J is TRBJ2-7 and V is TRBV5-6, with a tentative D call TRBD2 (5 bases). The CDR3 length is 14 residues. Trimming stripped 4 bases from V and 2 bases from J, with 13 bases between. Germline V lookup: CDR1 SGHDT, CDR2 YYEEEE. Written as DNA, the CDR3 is TGTGCCAGCAGCCCCACTCGGACTGCCTACGAGCAGTACTTC. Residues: CASSPTRTAYEQYF.

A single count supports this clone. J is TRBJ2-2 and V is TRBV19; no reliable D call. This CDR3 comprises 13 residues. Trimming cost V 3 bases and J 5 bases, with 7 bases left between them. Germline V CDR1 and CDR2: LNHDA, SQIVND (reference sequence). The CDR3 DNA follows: TGTGCCAGTAGTATTCAGGTGACCGGGGAGCTGTTTTTT. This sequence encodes CASSIQVTGELFF.

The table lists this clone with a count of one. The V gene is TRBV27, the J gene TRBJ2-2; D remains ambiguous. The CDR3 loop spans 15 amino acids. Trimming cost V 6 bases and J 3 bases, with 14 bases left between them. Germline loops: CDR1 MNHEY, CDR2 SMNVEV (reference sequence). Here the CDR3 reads CASSYDGVYTGELFF. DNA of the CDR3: TGTGCCAGCAGCTATGACGGAGTTTACACCGGGGAGCTGTTTTTT.

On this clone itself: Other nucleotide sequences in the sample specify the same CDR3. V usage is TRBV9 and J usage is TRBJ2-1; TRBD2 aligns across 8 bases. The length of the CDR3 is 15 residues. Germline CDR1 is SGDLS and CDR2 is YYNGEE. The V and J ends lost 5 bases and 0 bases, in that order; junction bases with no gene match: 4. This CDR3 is CASSTSGSSYNEQFF. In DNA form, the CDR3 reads TGTGCCAGCAGTACAAGCGGGAGCTCCTACAATGAGCAGTTCTTC. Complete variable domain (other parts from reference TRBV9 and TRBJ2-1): DSGVTQTPKHLITATGQRVTLRCSPRSGDLSVYWYQQSLDQGLQFLIQYYNGEERAKGNILERFSAQQFPDLHSELNLSSLELGDSALYFCASSTSGSSYNEQFFGPGTRLTVL.

CDR3: CASSLSGWNSPLHF. In nucleotides, the CDR3 is TGCGCCAGCAGCTTGTCCGGGTGGAATTCACCCCTCCACTTT. V gene TRBV5-1 combines with J gene TRBJ1-6, with D unclear. The CDR3 spans 14 residues. Trimming shortened V by 1 base and J by 7 bases, and 9 bases separated the two germline ends. Germline assignment: CDR1 SGHRS and CDR2 YFSETQ.

The CDR3 DNA reads as TGTGCCAGCTCACCATTGCGGAATGAGCAGTTCTTC. Its protein is CASSPLRNEQFF. V and J are TRBV18 and TRBJ2-1, with D unresolved. The CDR3 spans 12 residues. V was cut by 2 bases and J by 7 bases, with 6 bases left in between. CDR1 and CDR2 from the germline V gene are KGHSH and LQKENI. The full variable domain, in which reference TRBV18 and TRBJ2-1 provide the parts outside the CDR3, is NAGVMQNPRHLVRRRGQEARLRCSPMKGHSHVYWYRQLPEEGLKFMVYLQKENIIDESGMPKERFSAEFPKEGPSILRIQQVVRGDSAAYFCASSPLRNEQFFGPGTRLTVL.

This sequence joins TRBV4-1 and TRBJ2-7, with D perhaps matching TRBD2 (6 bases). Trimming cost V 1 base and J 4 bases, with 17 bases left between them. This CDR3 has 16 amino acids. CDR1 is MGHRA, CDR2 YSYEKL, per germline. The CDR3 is CASSQVVGASEYEQYF. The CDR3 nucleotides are TGCGCCAGCAGCCAAGTGGTGGGAGCTAGCGAATACGAGCAGTACTTC.

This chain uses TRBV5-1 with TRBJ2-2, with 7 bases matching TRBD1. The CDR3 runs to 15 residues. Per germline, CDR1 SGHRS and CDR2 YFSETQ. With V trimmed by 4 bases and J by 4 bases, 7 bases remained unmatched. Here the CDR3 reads CASSRKTGFTGELFF. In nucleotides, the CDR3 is TGCGCCAGCAGCCGGAAGACAGGGTTCACCGGGGAGCTGTTTTTT.

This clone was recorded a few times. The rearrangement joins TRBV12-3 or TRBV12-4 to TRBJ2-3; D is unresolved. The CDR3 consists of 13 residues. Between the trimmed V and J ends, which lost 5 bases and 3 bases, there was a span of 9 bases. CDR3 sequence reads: CASSPTRTDTQYF. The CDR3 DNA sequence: TGTGCCAGCAGTCCTACCCGGACAGATACGCAGTATTTT.

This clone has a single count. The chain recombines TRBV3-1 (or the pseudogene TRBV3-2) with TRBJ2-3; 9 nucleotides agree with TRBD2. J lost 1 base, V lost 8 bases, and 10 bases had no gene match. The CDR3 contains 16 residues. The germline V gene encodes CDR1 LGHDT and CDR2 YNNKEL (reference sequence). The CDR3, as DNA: TGTGCCAGCTCAGGGCGGGAGGGAGGTGGCACAGATACGCAGTATTTT. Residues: CASSGREGGGTDTQYF.

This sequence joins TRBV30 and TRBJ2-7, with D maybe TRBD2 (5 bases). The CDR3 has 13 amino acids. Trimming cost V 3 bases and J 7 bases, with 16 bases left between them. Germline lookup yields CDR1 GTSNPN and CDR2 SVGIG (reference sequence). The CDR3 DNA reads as TGTGCCTGGAGCCTGGACCCTCCGGGGGAGCAGTACTTC. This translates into CAWSLDPPGEQYF. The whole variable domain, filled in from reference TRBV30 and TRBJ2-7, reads SQTIHQWPATLVQPVGSPLSLECTVEGTSNPNLYWYRQAAGRGLQLLFYSVGIGQISSEVPQNLSASRPQDRQFILSSKKLLLSDSGFYLCAWSLDPPGEQYFGPGTRLTVT.

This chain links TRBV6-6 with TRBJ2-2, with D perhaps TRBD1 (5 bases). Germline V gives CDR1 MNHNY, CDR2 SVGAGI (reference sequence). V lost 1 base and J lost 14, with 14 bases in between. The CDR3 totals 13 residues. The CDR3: CASSYWAQGNLFF. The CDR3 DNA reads TGTGCCAGCAGTTACTGGGCCCAGGGAAATCTGTTTTTT.

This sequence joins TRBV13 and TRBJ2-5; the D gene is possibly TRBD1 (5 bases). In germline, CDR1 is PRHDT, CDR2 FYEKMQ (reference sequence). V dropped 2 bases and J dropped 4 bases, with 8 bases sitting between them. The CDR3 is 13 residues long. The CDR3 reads CASSLKGSETQYF. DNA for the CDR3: TGTGCCAGCAGCTTAAAGGGGTCAGAGACCCAGTACTTC.

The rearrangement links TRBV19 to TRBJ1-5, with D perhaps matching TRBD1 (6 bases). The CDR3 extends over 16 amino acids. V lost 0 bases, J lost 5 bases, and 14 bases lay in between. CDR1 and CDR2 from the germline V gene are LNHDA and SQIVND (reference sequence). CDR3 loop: CASSIDLWGRDQPQHF. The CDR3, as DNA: TGTGCCAGTAGTATAGATCTTTGGGGGCGCGATCAGCCCCAGCATTTT.

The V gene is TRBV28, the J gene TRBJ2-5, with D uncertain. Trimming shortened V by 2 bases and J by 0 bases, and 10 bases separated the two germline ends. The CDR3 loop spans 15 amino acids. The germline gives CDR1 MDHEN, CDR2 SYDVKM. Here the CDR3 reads CASSLISRYQETQYF. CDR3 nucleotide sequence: TGTGCCAGCAGTTTAATTAGCAGATACCAAGAGACCCAGTACTTC.

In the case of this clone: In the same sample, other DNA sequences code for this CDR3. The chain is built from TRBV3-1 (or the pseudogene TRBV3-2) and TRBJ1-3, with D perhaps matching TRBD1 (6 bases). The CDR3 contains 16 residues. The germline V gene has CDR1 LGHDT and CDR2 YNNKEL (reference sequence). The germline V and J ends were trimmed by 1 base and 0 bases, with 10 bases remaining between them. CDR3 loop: CASSQGRGSSGNTIYF. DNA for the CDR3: TGTGCCAGCAGCCAAGGCAGGGGAAGCTCTGGAAACACCATATATTTT.

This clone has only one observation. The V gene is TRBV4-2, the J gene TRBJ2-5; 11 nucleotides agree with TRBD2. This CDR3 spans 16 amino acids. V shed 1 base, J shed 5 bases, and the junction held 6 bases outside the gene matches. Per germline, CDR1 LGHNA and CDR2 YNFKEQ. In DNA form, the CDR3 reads TGTGCCAGCAGCCAAGTAGGGTCTAGCGGGGGGGAGACCCAGTACTTC. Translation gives CASSQVGSSGGETQYF.

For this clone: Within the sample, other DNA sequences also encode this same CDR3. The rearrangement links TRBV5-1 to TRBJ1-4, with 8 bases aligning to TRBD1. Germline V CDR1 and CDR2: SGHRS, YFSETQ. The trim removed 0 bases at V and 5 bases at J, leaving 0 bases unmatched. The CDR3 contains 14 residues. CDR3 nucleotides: TGCGCCAGCAGCTTGGGACAGGGGAATGAAAAACTGTTTTTT. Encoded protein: CASSLGQGNEKLFF.

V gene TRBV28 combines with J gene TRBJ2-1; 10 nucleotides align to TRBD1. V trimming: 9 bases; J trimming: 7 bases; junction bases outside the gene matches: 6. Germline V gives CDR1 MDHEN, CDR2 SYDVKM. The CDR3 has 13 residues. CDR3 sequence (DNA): TGTGCCAGTACGACAGGGGGCTGGAATGAGCAGTTCTTC. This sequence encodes CASTTGGWNEQFF.

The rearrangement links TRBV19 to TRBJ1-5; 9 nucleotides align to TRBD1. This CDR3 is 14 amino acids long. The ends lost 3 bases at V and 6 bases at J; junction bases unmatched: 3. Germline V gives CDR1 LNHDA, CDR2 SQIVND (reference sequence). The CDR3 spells CASSIGTGSQPQHF. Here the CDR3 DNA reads TGTGCCAGTAGTATTGGGACAGGGAGTCAGCCCCAGCATTTT.

The CDR3 loop is CASSADREKLFF. The CDR3 DNA reads as TGTGCCAGCAGCGCGGACAGGGAAAAACTGTTTTTT. The chain couples TRBV9 to TRBJ1-4, with 7 bases fitting TRBD1. Unmatched junction bases numbered 1, after V lost 3 bases and J lost 8 bases. Germline CDR1 SGDLS, CDR2 YYNGEE. CDR3 length: 12 amino acids.

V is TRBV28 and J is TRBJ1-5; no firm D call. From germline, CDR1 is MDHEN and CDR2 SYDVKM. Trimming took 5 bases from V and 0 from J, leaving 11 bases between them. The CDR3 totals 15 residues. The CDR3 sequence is CASSPRAYSNQPQHF. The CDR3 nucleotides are TGTGCCAGCAGTCCCCGCGCCTATAGCAATCAGCCCCAGCATTTT. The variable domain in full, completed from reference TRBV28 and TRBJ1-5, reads DVKVTQSSRYLVKRTGEKVFLECVQDMDHENMFWYRQDPGLGLRLIYFSYDVKMKEKGDIPEGYSVSREKKERFSLILESASTNQTSMYLCASSPRAYSNQPQHFGDGTRLSIL.

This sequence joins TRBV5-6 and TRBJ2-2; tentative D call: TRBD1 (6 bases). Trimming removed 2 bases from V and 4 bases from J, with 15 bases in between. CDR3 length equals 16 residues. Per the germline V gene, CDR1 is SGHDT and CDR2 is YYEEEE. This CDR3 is CASSFSWGPITGELFF. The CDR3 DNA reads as TGTGCCAGCAGCTTTTCATGGGGGCCGATCACCGGGGAGCTGTTTTTT.

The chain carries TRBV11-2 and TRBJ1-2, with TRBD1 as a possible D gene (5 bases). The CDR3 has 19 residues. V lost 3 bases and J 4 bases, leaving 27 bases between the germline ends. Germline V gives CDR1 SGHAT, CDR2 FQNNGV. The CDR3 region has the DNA TGTGCCAGCAGCTTGGGTAGGGGCAGGTCCCCATACTCTTCCTATGGCTACACCTTC. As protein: CASSLGRGRSPYSSYGYTF. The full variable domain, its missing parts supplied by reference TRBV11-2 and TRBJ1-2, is EAGVAQSPRYKIIEKRQSVAFWCNPISGHATLYWYQQILGQGPKLLIQFQNNGVVDDSQLPKDRFSAERLKGVDSTLKIQPAKLEDSAVYLCASSLGRGRSPYSSYGYTFGSGTRLTVV.